The next 18 T cell receptor beta chains were all read from a single sample in a study of cytotoxic CD8 clonotypes in ibrutinib-treated CLL. Clones were sequenced by immunoSEQ multiplex PCR, and TCRdb holds only the in-frame ones, with some missing. Here the sample spans a few hundred thousand clones, 80% being singletons. Sequencing was performed on PBMCs, taken before ibrutinib treatment. The receptors shown here come from a human donor with chronic lymphocytic leukemia.

The chain links TRBV27 to TRBJ2-3; D might be TRBD1 (6 bases). The length of the CDR3 is 15 residues. From germline, CDR1 is MNHEY and CDR2 SMNVEV (reference sequence). Trimming took off 2 bases at V and 3 bases at J, with 12 bases between the two ends. CDR3 nucleotides: TGTGCCAGCAGTTTAGGGACATTGGAAACAGATACGCAGTATTTT. Its translation: CASSLGTLETDTQYF.

This chain joins TRBV10-3 and TRBJ2-1, with D unresolved. CDR1 and CDR2 from the germline V gene are ENHRY and SYGVKD. V was pared by 0 bases and J by 2 bases, with 11 bases between. The CDR3 totals 16 residues. The CDR3 here is CAISESVFRAYNEQFF. CDR3 sequence (DNA): TGTGCCATCAGTGAGTCAGTATTTAGAGCCTACAATGAGCAGTTCTTC.

The sample holds one count of this clone. V usage is TRBV6-5 and J usage is TRBJ2-1; D is unclear. Germline assignment: CDR1 MNHEY and CDR2 SVGAGI. The V end lost 6 bases, the J end lost 10 bases, and 10 bases lay between the germline ends. The CDR3 is 11 residues long. The chain's CDR3 is CASRTAREQFF. DNA for the CDR3: TGTGCCAGCAGGACGGCTAGAGAGCAGTTCTTC.

The chain joins TRBV10-3 to TRBJ1-5; TRBD1 agrees at 8 bases. The V gene end was trimmed by 3 bases and the J gene end by 1 base; junction bases not matched to a gene: 5. CDR3 size: 16 residues. Per the germline V gene, CDR1 is ENHRY and CDR2 is SYGVKD. The CDR3 here is CAISEHWDRSNQPQHF. CDR3 DNA: TGTGCCATCAGTGAACACTGGGACAGGAGCAATCAGCCCCAGCATTTT.

This rearrangement joins TRBV5-4 to TRBJ1-5, with no clear D. CDR3 size: 16 residues. Trimming left V 0 bases short and J 4 bases short, with 14 bases between. Germline assignment: CDR1 SGHNT and CDR2 YYREEE (reference sequence). The DNA of the CDR3 is TGTGCCAGCAGCTTGGGCTTGGTGAACCTGAATCAGCCCCAGCATTTT. It specifies CASSLGLVNLNQPQHF.

This clone was picked up a small number of times. The chain carries TRBV5-6 and TRBJ1-2, with 7 bases lining up with TRBD1. Germline V gene sequence: CDR1 SGHDT, CDR2 YYEEEE. CDR3 length: 15 residues. After removal of 3 bases from V and 0 bases from J, the junction contained 5 bases not matched to a gene. The CDR3 here is CASSWATGTNYGYTF. The CDR3 DNA is TGTGCCAGCAGCTGGGCGACAGGGACTAACTATGGCTACACCTTC.

This chain uses TRBV9 with TRBJ2-2; tentatively, D is TRBD1 or TRBD2 (5 bases each). V lost 2 bases and J lost 7, with 9 bases in between. This CDR3 has 13 amino acids. CDR1 is SGDLS and CDR2 is YYNGEE in the germline V gene. In DNA form, the CDR3 reads TGTGCCAGCAGCGTGTCGGGGCTCGGGGAGCTGTTTTTT. Translation: CASSVSGLGELFF.

V gene TRBV30 combines with J gene TRBJ2-2; 7 bases fit TRBD2. This CDR3 spans 14 amino acids. V dropped 3 bases and J dropped 6; count of bases not matched to a gene: 7. Germline V lookup: CDR1 GTSNPN, CDR2 SVGIG (reference sequence). CDR3 in amino acids: CAWSPGGKAGELFF. For the CDR3, the DNA is TGTGCCTGGAGCCCCGGGGGGAAGGCCGGGGAGCTGTTTTTT.

V usage is TRBV20-1 and J usage is TRBJ2-7, with a weak D call TRBD2 (6 bases). In germline, CDR1 is DFQATT, CDR2 SNEGSKA (reference sequence). This CDR3 spans 11 amino acids. The V gene lost 6 bases and the J gene lost 4 bases, with 10 bases spanning the gap. In nucleotides, the CDR3 is TGCAGTGCGAGACTAGTTTACGAGCAGTACTTC. Translation: CSARLVYEQYF.

This rearrangement joins TRBV7-6 to TRBJ1-2, with TRBD1 identical over 9 bases. CDR1 and CDR2 (germline): SGHVS, FNYEAQ. V gave up 5 bases and J gave up 4 bases; unmatched junction bases: 14. This CDR3 is built from 17 residues. The CDR3 region has the DNA TGTGCCAGCAGCGATCAATCCGGGACAGGGCCACGCTATGGCTACACCTTC. Its protein product is CASSDQSGTGPRYGYTF. Using reference TRBV7-6 and TRBJ1-2 for the parts outside the CDR3, the full variable domain is GAGVSQSPRYKVTKRGQDVALRCDPISGHVSLYWYRQALGQGPEFLTYFNYEAQQDKSGLPNDRFSAERPEGSISTLTIQRTEQRDSAMYRCASSDQSGTGPRYGYTFGSGTRLTVV.

The chain is built from TRBV28 and TRBJ2-2; 11 bases match TRBD2. V was pared by 2 bases and J by 0 bases, with 11 bases of the junction left unmatched. The CDR3 consists of 20 residues. Looked up from germline, CDR1 is MDHEN and CDR2 is SYDVKM. The CDR3 loop reads CASSLKGRRLAGPNTGELFF. For the CDR3, the DNA is TGTGCCAGCAGTTTAAAGGGAAGGAGACTAGCGGGACCGAACACCGGGGAGCTGTTTTTT.

The chain has TRBV9 and TRBJ1-3; maybe TRBD1 (5 bases). V lost 1 base and J 4 bases, leaving 9 bases between the germline ends. This CDR3 is 14 amino acids long. Looked up from germline, CDR1 is SGDLS and CDR2 is YYNGEE. This CDR3 reads CASSVREGGNTIYF. CDR3 in DNA: TGTGCCAGCAGCGTAAGGGAGGGGGGAAACACCATATATTTT.

J is TRBJ1-1 and V is TRBV20-1, with 7 bases lining up with TRBD1. This CDR3 region has 11 residues. The V gene end was trimmed by 7 bases and the J gene end by 12 bases; junction bases not matched to a gene: 11. Per germline, CDR1 DFQATT and CDR2 SNEGSKA (reference sequence). DNA for the CDR3: TGCAGTGGACAGGGCCGCAAAACTACTTTCTTT. It yields the protein CSGQGRKTTFF.

This clone was detected a few times. The V gene is TRBV2, the J gene TRBJ2-2; TRBD1 is a possible D gene (6 bases). CDR1 and CDR2 (germline): SNHLY, FYNNEI. This CDR3 has 17 amino acids. Trimming left V 3 bases short and J 5 bases short, with 19 bases between. This CDR3 reads CASSEPGHLTQTGELFF. Written as DNA, the CDR3 is TGTGCCAGCAGTGAGCCGGGACACTTGACCCAAACCGGGGAGCTGTTTTTT.

In this sample, this clone turned up once. This sequence joins TRBV19 and TRBJ2-1; 9 nucleotides agree with TRBD2. The length of the CDR3 is 13 residues. Germline trimming cut 6 bases from V and 6 bases from J; bases unmatched to any gene: 3. Germline CDR1 reads LNHDA; CDR2 reads SQIVND (reference sequence). The CDR3 nucleotides read TGTGCCAGTAGATTAGCGGGGGTCAATGAGCAGTTCTTC. Amino acids: CASRLAGVNEQFF.

The rearrangement links TRBV10-3 to TRBJ1-4; no clear D. The CDR3 has 12 amino acids. V gave up 7 bases and J gave up 7 bases, with 10 bases separating them. Per the germline V gene, CDR1 is ENHRY and CDR2 is SYGVKD. CDR3 loop: CAIMTPGEKLFF. The CDR3 region has the DNA TGTGCCATCATGACGCCGGGTGAAAAACTGTTTTTT.

The table lists this clone with a count of one. The rearrangement links TRBV5-1 to TRBJ2-5, with TRBD1 as a possible D gene (5 bases). The CDR3 is made up of 13 amino acids. Looked up from germline, CDR1 is SGHRS and CDR2 is YFSETQ. The V end was cut by 5 bases, the J end by 2 bases, with 10 bases between. In DNA form, the CDR3 reads TGCGCCAGCAGGCTAGGGGCACAAGAGACCCAGTACTTC. Amino acids: CASRLGAQETQYF. Full variable domain (rest looked up from reference TRBV5-1 and TRBJ2-5): KAGVTQTPRYLIKTRGQQVTLSCSPISGHRSVSWYQQTPGQGLQFLFEYFSETQRNKGNFPGRFSGRQFSNSRSEMNVSTLELGDSALYLCASRLGAQETQYFGPGTRLLVL.

The CDR3 DNA reads TGCGCCAGCAGCCAAGAGTCAGCGACCTACGAGCAGTACTTC. It specifies CASSQESATYEQYF. The chain employs TRBV4-3 and TRBJ2-7; no clear D. The CDR3 has 14 residues. V dropped 0 bases and J dropped 2 bases, with 8 bases sitting between them. Germline V gives CDR1 LGHNA, CDR2 YSLEER.